This entry is about one T cell receptor beta chain. Its antigen is not identified. CDR1 is SGHAT and CDR2 is FQNNGV in the germline V gene. CDR3 size: 14 residues. Between the trimmed V and J ends, which lost 1 base and 4 bases, there was a span of 11 bases. These data originate in a study of T cell repertoires in cytomegalovirus infection. One entry per CDR3 protein results from TCRdb running MiXCR on the reads. The sample shows some 800,000 distinct CDR3 sequences, about 31% of them seen only once. This receptor was identified in a human donor in good health (CMV status not recorded). Some clones in this sample may be carry-over from other donors' samples. The sequencing used cultured CD8+ T cells from PBMCs, collected from culture after CMV antigen stimulation. This chain connects TRBV11-2 to TRBJ2-7, with D possibly being TRBD2 (6 bases). This CDR3 reads CASSLAGGQYEQYV. The CDR3 nucleotides are TGTGCCAGCAGCTTAGCCGGAGGGCAGTACGAGCAGTACGTC.